Described below is a single T cell receptor (beta chain) sequence and its context. Its antigen is not identified. The V segment lost 1 base and the J segment 3 bases; nucleotides outside the gene matches: 4. CDR3 length equals 16 residues. CDR1 is MGHRA, CDR2 YSYEKL, per germline. Assay used: immunoSEQ multiplex PCR; TCRdb lists only in-frame clones, some missing. Of approximately 85,000 clones in the sample, roughly four fifths were seen once. The entry originates in a study of radiotherapy plus CTLA-4 blockade in lung cancer. Study-wide context: Objective responses occurred in roughly 20% of patients; 31% had disease control. General study points: Early shifts in blood T cell clones, with interferon-beta, reportedly predicted response best. Tumor-origin TCR clones grew in blood after radiotherapy plus ipilimumab.

Receiving focal radiation plus CTLA-4 blockade with ipilimumab were patients who had chemo-refractory metastatic non-small-cell lung cancer. The sequences come from peripheral blood, collected from a patient treated with radiotherapy plus ipilimumab. The chain uses TRBV4-1 and TRBJ2-2, with TRBD2 identical over 8 bases. The sequence was collected from a human donor with non-small cell lung cancer that progressed on radiotherapy plus ipilimumab. The CDR3 DNA is TGCGCCAGCAGCCAAGGTTTGCGGGGGGACACCGGGGAGCTGTTTTTT. Protein sequence: CASSQGLRGDTGELFF.